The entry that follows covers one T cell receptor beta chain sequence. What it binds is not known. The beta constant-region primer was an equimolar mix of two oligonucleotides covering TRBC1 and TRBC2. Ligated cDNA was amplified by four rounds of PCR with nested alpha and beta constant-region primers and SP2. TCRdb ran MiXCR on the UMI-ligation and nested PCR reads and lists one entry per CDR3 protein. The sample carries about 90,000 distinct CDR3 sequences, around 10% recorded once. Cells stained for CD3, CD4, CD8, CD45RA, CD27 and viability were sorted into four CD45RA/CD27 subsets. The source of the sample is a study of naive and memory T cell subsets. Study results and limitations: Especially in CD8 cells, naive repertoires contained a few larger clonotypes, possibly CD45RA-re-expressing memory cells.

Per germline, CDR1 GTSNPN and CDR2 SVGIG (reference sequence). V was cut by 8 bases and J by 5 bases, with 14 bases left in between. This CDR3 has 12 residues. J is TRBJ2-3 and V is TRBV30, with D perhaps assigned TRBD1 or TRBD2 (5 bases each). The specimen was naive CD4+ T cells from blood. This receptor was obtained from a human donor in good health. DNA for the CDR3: TGTGCCCTGGGGCAGGGAGTAGATACGCAGTATTTT. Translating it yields CALGQGVDTQYF.